This TCR beta chain was found in a study of memory CD4+ T cells and cytomegalovirus serostatus. Study context: Of the healthy Belgian adults, roughly ten were CMV seropositive and 20 to 25 seronegative.

Single viable CD3+CD4+CD8-CD45RO+ cells were sorted as the memory CD4+ T cells. CD4+ T cells were isolated by positive magnetic selection. Findings of the study overall: CMV serostatus prediction reached median AUC approximately 0.95, or 0.91 with US-trained model. Suggested: most of the CMV-linked TCR signature lies in CD4+ memory cells.

This clone was picked up a small number of times. What it binds is unknown. Here immunoSEQ multiplex PCR was the method, and the copy in TCRdb shows in-frame clones only, minus some. This sample has tens of thousands of clones, with roughly 83% found just once. CDR1 and CDR2 from the germline V gene are KGHSH and LQKENI. The CDR3 spans 17 residues. After removal of 3 bases from V and 0 bases from J, the junction contained 4 bases not matched to a gene. The sequencing sample was made of memory CD4+ T cells from blood. This chain connects TRBV18 to TRBJ2-6; 8 bases match TRBD1. The TCR sequence derives from an adult in good health and CMV-seronegative. CDR3 region: CASSPDRADSGANVLTF. Written as DNA, the CDR3 is TGTGCCAGCTCACCGGACAGGGCCGACTCTGGGGCCAACGTCCTGACTTTC.